This TCR beta chain was observed in a study of shared clonotypes between healthy human individuals. Study in general: Three plates each covered CD4 naive and memory; CD8 naive two, CD8 memory one.

The data were produced by immunoSEQ multiplex PCR, yet TCRdb's version contains in-frame clones alone and is incomplete. In the table there are around 580,000 clones, 95% to 98% of which are singletons. The CDR3 is made up of 14 amino acids. Deletions cut 0 bases from V and 1 base from J, with 7 bases between. Looked up from germline, CDR1 is PRHDT and CDR2 is FYEKMQ (reference sequence). CD8 cells classed as naive were CD45RO-negative and positively selected for CCR7, excluding terminally differentiated effector memory CD45RA+ cells. Sequencing used naive CD8+ T cells sorted from blood. The rearrangement links TRBV13 to TRBJ2-7; no reliable D call. The sequence derives from a man aged 25-40 years in good health. CDR3 amino acids: CASSLGLYSYEQYF. The CDR3 DNA reads as TGTGCCAGCAGCTTAGGGTTGTATTCCTACGAGCAGTACTTC.